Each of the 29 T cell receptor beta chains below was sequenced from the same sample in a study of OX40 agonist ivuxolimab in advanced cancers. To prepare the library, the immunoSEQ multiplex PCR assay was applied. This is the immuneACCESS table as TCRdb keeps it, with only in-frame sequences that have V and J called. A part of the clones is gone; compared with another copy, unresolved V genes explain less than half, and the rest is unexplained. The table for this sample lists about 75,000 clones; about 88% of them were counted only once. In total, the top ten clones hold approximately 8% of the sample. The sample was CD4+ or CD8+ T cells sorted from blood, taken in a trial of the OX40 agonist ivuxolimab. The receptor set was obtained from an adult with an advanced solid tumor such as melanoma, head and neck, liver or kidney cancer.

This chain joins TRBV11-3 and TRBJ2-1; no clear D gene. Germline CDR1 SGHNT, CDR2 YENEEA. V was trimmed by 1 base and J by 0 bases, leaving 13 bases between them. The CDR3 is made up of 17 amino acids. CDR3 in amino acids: CASSLAPAAGSYNEQFF. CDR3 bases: TGTGCCAGCAGCTTAGCCCCCGCGGCAGGCTCCTACAATGAGCAGTTCTTC.

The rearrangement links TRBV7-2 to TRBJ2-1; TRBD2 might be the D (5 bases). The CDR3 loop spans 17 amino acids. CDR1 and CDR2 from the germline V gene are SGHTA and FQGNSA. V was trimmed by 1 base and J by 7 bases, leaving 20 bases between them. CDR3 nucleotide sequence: TGTGCCAGCAGCTTAGGTCTTTCGGTTGGGAGAAGGAATGAGCAGTTCTTC. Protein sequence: CASSLGLSVGRRNEQFF.

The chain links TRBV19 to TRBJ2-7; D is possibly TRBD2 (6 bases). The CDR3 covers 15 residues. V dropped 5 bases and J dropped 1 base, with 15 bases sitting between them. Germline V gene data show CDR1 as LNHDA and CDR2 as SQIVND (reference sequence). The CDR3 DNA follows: TGTGCCAGTAGTCTCCGCGGGACGCGATCCTACGAGCAGTACTTC. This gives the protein CASSLRGTRSYEQYF.

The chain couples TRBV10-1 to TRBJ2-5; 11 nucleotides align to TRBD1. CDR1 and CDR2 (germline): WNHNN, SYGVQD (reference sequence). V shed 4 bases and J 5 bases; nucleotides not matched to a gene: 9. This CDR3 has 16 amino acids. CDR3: CASSAWTGGMGETQYF. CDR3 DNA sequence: TGCGCCAGCAGTGCTTGGACAGGGGGCATGGGCGAGACCCAGTACTTC.

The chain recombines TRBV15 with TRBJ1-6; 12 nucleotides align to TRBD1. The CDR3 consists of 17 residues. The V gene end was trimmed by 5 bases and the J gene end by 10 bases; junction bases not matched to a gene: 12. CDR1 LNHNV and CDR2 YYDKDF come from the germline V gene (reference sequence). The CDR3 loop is CATSGRDRGLMKSPLHF. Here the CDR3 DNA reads TGTGCCACCAGCGGCCGGGACAGGGGGCTAATGAAATCACCCCTCCACTTT.

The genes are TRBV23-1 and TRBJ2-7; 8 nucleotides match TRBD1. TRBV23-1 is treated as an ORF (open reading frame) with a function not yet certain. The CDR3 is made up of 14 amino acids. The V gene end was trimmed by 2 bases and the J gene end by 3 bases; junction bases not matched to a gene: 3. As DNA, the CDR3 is TGCGCCAGCAGTCAAAAGGACAGGGACTACGAGCAGTACTTC. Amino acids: CASSQKDRDYEQYF.

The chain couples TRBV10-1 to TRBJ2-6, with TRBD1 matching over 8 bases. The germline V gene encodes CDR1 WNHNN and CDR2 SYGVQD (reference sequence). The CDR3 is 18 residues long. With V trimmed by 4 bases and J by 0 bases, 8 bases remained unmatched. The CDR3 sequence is CASSGVTGGSSGANVLTF. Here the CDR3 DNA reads TGCGCCAGCAGTGGTGTTACAGGGGGATCCTCTGGGGCCAACGTCCTGACTTTC.

CDR3 nucleotides: TGTGCCAGCACCTCTTTGAGGGGTTTTAATGGCTACACCTTC. Translated, it gives CASTSLRGFNGYTF. The V and J genes are TRBV6-5 and TRBJ1-2, with D maybe TRBD1 (5 bases). Trimming pared 7 bases from V and 6 bases from J, leaving 18 bases between. The CDR3 is made up of 14 amino acids. Germline lookup yields CDR1 MNHEY and CDR2 SVGAGI.

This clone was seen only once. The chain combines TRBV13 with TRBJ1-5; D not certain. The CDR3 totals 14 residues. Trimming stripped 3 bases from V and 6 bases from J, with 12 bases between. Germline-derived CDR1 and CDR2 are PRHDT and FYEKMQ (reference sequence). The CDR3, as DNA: TGTGCCAGCAGCTTGGCGTCGGCCAGTCAGCCCCAGCATTTT. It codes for CASSLASASQPQHF.

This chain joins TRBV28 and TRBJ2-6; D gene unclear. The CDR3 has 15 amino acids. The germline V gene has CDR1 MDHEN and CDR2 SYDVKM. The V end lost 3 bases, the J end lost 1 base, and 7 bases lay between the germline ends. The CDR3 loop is CASSLWGSGANVLTF. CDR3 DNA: TGTGCCAGCAGTTTGTGGGGATCTGGGGCCAACGTCCTGACTTTC.

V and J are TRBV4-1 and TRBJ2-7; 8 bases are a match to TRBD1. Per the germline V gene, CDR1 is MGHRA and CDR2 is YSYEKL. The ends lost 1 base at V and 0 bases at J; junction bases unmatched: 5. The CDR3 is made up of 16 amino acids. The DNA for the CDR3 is TGCGCCAGCAGCCAAGGGTCCGGGACAGGCTCCTACGAGCAGTACTTC. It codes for CASSQGSGTGSYEQYF.

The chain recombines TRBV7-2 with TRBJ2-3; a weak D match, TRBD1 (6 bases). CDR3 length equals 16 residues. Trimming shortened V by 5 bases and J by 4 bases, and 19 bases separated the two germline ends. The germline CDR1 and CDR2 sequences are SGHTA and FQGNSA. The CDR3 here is CASSPIRGGAADTQYF. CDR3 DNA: TGTGCCAGCAGCCCTATTAGAGGGGGAGCGGCAGATACGCAGTATTTT. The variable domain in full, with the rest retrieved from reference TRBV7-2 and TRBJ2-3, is GAGVSQSPSNKVTEKGKDVELRCDPISGHTALYWYRQSLGQGLEFLIYFQGNSAPDKSGLPSDRFSAERTGGSVSTLTIQRTQQEDSAVYLCASSPIRGGAADTQYFGPGTRLTVL.

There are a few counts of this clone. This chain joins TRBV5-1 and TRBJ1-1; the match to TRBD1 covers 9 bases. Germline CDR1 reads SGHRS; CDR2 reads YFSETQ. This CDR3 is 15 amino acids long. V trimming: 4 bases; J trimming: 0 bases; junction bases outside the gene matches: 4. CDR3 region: CASSLGTGMNTEAFF. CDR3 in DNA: TGCGCCAGCAGCCTAGGGACAGGGATGAACACTGAAGCTTTCTTT.

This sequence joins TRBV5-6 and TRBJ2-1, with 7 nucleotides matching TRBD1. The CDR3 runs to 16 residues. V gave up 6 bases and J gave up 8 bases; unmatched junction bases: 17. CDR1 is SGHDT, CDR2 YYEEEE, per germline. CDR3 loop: CASTSSQGKLRDEQFF. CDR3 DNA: TGTGCCAGCACCTCGTCACAGGGGAAACTAAGGGATGAGCAGTTCTTC.

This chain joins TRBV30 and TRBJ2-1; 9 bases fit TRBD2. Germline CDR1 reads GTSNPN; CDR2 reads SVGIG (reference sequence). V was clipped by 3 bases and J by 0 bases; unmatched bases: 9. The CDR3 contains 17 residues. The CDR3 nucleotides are TGTGCCTGGAGGCGACGGCGGGAGGGCCTCTCCTACAATGAGCAGTTCTTC. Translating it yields CAWRRRREGLSYNEQFF.

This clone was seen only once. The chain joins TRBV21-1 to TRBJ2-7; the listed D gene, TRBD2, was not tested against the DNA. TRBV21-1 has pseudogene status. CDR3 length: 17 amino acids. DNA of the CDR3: TGTGCCAGCCTCAAACGGGGTAGCGGGAGACCTAACTACGAGCAGTACTTC. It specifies CASLKRGSGRPNYEQYF.

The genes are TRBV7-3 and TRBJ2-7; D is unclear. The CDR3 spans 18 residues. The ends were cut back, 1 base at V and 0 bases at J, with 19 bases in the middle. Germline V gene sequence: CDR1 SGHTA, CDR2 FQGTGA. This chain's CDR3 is CASSLSGHSGGRSYEQYF. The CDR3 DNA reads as TGTGCCAGCAGCTTAAGCGGCCATTCCGGTGGCCGCTCCTACGAGCAGTACTTC. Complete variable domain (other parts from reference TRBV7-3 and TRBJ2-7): GAGVSQTPSNKVTEKGKYVELRCDPISGHTALYWYRQSLGQGPEFLIYFQGTGAADDSGLPNDRFFAVRPEGSVSTLKIQRTERGDSAVYLCASSLSGHSGGRSYEQYFGPGTRLTVT.

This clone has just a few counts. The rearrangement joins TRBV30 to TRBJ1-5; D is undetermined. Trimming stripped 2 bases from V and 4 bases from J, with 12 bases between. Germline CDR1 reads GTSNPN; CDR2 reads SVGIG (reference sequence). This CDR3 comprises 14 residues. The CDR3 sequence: CAWSPSALNQPQHF. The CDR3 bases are TGTGCCTGGAGTCCTTCGGCACTGAATCAGCCCCAGCATTTT.

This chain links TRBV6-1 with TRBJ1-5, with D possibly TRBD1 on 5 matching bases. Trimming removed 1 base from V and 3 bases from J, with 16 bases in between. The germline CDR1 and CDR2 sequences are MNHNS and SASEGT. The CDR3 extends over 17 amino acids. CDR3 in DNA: TGTGCCAGCAGTGAAGATAGCCGCCAGGGTTACAATCAGCCCCAGCATTTT. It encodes CASSEDSRQGYNQPQHF.

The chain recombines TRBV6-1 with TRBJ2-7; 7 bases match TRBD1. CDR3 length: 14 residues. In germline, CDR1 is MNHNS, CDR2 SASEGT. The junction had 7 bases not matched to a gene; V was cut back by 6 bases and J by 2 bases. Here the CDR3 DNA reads TGTGCCAGCAGCCCGGACAGGTCAGCCTACGAGCAGTACTTC. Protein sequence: CASSPDRSAYEQYF.

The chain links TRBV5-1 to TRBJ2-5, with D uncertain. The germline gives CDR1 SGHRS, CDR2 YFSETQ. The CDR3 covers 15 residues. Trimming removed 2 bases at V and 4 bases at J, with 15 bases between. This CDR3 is CASSFAVPLGETQYF. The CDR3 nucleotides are TGCGCCAGCAGCTTTGCGGTGCCCCTAGGAGAGACCCAGTACTTC.

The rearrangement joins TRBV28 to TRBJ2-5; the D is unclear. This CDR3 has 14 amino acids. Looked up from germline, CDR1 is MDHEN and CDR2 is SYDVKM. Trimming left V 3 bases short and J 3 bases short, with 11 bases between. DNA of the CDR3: TGTGCCAGCAGTTTCGTCGTCAGAAAAGAGACCCAGTACTTC. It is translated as CASSFVVRKETQYF.

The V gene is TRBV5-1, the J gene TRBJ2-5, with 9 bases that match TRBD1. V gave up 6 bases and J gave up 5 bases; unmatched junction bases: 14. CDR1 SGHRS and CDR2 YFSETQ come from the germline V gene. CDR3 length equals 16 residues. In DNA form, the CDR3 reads TGCGCCAGCACCCCGGGCTCGACAGGGGGTGGGGAGACCCAGTACTTC. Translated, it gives CASTPGSTGGGETQYF. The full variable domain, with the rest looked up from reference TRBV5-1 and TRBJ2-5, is KAGVTQTPRYLIKTRGQQVTLSCSPISGHRSVSWYQQTPGQGLQFLFEYFSETQRNKGNFPGRFSGRQFSNSRSEMNVSTLELGDSALYLCASTPGSTGGGETQYFGPGTRLLVL.

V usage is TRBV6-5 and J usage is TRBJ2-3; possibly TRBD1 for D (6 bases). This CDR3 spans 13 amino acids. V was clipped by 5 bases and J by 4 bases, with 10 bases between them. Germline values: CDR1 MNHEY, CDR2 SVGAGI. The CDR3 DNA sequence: TGTGCCAGCAGTCCCCCAGGGGCAGATACGCAGTATTTT. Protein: CASSPPGADTQYF.

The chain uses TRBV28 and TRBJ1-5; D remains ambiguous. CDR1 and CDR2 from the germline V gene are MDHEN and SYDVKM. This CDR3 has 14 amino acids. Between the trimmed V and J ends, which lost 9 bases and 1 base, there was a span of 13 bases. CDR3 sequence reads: CASGLLPSNQPQHF. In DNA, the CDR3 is TGTGCCAGTGGCTTGCTTCCGAGCAATCAGCCCCAGCATTTT. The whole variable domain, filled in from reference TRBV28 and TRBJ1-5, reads DVKVTQSSRYLVKRTGEKVFLECVQDMDHENMFWYRQDPGLGLRLIYFSYDVKMKEKGDIPEGYSVSREKKERFSLILESASTNQTSMYLCASGLLPSNQPQHFGDGTRLSIL.

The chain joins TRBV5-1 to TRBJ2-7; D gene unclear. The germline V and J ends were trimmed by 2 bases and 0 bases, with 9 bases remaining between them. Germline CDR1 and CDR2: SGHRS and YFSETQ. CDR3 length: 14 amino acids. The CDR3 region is CASSFTAPSYEQYF. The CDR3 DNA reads TGCGCCAGCAGCTTCACAGCCCCCTCCTACGAGCAGTACTTC.

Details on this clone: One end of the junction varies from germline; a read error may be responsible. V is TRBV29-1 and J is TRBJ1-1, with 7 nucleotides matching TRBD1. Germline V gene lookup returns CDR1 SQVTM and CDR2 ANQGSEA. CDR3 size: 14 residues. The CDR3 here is CSVKDRVATTEAFF. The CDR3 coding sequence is TGCAGCGTTAAAGACAGGGTTGCCACCACTGAAGCTTTCTTT.

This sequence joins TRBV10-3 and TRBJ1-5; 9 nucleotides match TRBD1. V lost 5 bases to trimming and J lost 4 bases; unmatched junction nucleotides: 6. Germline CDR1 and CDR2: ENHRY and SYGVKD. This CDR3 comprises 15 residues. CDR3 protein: CAISPDRGGNQPQHF. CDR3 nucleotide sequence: TGTGCCATCAGTCCGGACAGGGGTGGGAATCAGCCCCAGCATTTT.

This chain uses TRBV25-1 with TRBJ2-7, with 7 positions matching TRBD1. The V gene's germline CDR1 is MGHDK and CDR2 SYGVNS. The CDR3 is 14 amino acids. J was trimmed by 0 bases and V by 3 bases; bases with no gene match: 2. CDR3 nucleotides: TGTGCCAGCAGTGAGACAGGGAGCTCCTACGAGCAGTACTTC. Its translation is CASSETGSSYEQYF.